The clone carrying this TCR beta chain was observed many times. Antigen: not known. The data were taken from a study of T cells after yellow fever vaccination. Study results and limitations: Sorted repertoires could include abundant contaminating clonotypes from bulk cells.

Trimming stripped 2 bases from V and 6 bases from J, with 6 bases between. The CDR3 length is 11 residues. In germline, CDR1 is SGHRS, CDR2 YFSETQ. The study made its TCR cDNA through 5'RACE template switching. That step introduced a universal primer site along with UMIs. TCRdb reanalysed the 5' RACE reads using MiXCR and keeps one entry per CDR3 protein. Of some 300,000 distinct CDR3 sequences listed, around 3.6% are singletons. V is TRBV5-1 and J is TRBJ2-7; D gene unclear. The input for sequencing was PBMCs, taken on the day of the yellow fever booster vaccination. The source of this sequence is a man aged 18-30 years who received the YFV17D yellow fever vaccine. In DNA, the CDR3 is TGCGCCAGCAGCTTCGGAGTCGAGCAGTACTTC. Its translation: CASSFGVEQYF.